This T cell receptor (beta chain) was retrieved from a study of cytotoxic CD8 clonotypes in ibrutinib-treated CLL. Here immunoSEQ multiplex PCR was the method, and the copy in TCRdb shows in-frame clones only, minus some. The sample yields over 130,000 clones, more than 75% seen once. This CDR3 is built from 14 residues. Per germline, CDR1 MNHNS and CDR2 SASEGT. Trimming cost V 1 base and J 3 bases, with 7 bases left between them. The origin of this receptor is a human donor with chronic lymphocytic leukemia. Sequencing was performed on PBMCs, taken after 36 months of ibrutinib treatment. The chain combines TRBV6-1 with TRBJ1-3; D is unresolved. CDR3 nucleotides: TGTGCCAGCAGTGAAGGTACTCATGGAAACACCATATATTTT. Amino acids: CASSEGTHGNTIYF.